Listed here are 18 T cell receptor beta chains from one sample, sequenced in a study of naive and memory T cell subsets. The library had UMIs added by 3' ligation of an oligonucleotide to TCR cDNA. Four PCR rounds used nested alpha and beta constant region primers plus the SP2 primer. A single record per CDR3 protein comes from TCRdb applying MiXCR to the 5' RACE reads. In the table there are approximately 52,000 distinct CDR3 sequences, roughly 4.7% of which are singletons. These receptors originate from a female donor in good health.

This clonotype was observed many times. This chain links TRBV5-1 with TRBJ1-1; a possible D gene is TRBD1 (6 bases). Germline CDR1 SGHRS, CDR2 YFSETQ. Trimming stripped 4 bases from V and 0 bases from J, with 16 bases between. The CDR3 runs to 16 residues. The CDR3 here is CASSQPLTGMNTEAFF. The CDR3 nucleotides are TGCGCCAGCAGCCAGCCTCTGACAGGAATGAACACTGAAGCTTTCTTT.

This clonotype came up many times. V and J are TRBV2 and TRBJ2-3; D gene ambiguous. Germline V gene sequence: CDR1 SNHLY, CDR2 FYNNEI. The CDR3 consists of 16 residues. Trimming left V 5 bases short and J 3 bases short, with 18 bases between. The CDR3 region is CASSTTTRIRTDTQYF. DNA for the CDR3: TGTGCCAGCAGTACCACGACAAGGATCAGAACAGATACGCAGTATTTT. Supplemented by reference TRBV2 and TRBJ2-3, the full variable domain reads EPEVTQTPSHQVTQMGQEVILRCVPISNHLYFYWYRQILGQKVEFLVSFYNNEISEKSEIFDDQFSVERPDGSNFTLKIRSTKLEDSAMYFCASSTTTRIRTDTQYFGPGTRLTVL.

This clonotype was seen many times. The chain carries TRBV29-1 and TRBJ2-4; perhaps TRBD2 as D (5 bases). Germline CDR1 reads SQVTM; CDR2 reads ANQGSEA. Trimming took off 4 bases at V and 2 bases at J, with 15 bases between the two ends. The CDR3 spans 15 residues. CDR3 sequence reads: CSVVGVVMTKNIQYF. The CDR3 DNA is TGCAGCGTTGTCGGGGTTGTAATGACCAAAAACATTCAGTACTTC.

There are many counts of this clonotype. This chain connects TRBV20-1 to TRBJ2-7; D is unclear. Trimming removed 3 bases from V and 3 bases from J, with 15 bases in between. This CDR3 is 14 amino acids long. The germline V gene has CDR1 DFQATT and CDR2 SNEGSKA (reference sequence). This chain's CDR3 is CSARLASRFYEQYF. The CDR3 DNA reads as TGCAGTGCTAGGCTGGCGAGTAGGTTCTACGAGCAGTACTTC.

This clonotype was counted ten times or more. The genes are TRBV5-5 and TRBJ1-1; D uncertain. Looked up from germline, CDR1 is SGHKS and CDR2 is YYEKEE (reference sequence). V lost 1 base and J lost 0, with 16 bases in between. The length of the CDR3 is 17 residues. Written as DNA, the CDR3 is TGTGCCAGCAGCTTGACCATCTGGGCGGGGATGAACACTGAAGCTTTCTTT. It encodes CASSLTIWAGMNTEAFF.

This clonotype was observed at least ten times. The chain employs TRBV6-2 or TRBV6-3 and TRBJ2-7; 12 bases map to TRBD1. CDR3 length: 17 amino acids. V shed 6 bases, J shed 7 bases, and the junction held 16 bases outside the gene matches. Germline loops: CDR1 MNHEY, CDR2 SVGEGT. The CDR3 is CASRPRVKGQGAREQYF. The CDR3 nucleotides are TGTGCCAGCAGGCCTCGGGTCAAGGGACAGGGGGCGAGAGAGCAGTACTTC.

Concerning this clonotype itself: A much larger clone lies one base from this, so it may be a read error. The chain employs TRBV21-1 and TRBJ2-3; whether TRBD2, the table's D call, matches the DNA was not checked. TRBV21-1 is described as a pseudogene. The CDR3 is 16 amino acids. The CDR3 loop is CASSATSGRAVDTQYF. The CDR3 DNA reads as TGTGCCAGCAGCGCAACTAGCGGGAGGGCCGTAGATACGCAGTATTTT.

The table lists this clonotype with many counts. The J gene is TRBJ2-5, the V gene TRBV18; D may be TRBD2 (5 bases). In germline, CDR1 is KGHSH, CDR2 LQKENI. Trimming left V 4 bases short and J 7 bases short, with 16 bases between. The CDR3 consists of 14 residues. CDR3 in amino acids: CASSQRSGVATQYF. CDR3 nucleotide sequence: TGTGCCAGCTCACAGCGGAGTGGGGTAGCGACCCAGTACTTC.

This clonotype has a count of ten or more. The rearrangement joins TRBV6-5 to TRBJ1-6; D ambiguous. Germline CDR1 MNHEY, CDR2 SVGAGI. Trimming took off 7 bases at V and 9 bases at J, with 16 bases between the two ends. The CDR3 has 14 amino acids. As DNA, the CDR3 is TGTGCCAGCACCAGAAATACTGGGAGTTCACCCCTCCACTTT. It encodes CASTRNTGSSPLHF.

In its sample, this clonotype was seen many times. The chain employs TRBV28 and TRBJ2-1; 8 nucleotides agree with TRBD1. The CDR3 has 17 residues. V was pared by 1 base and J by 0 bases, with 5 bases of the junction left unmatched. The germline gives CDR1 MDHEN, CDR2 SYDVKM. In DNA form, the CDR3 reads TGTGCCAGCAGTTTATCGGGGACAGGTAGCTCCTACAATGAGCAGTTCTTC. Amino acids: CASSLSGTGSSYNEQFF. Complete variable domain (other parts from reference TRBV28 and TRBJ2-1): DVKVTQSSRYLVKRTGEKVFLECVQDMDHENMFWYRQDPGLGLRLIYFSYDVKMKEKGDIPEGYSVSREKKERFSLILESASTNQTSMYLCASSLSGTGSSYNEQFFGPGTRLTVL.

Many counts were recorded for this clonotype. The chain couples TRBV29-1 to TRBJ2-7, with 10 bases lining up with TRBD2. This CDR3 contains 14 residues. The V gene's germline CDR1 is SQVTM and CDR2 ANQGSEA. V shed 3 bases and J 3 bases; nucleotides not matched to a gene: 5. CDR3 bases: TGCAGCGTTGATAAAGCTAGCGGGAGCTACGAGCAGTACTTC. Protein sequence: CSVDKASGSYEQYF.

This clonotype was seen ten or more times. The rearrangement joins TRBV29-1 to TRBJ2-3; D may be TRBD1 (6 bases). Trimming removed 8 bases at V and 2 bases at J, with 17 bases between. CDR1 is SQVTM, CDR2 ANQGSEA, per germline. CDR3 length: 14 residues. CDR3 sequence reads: CSIRSGTNTDTQYF. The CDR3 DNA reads TGCAGCATCCGGTCGGGGACAAACACAGATACGCAGTATTTT.

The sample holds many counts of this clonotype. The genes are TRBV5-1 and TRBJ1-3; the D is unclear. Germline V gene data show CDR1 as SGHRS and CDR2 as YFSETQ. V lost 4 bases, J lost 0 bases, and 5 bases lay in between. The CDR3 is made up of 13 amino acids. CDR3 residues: CASSTYSGNTIYF. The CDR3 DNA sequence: TGCGCCAGCAGCACATACTCTGGAAACACCATATATTTT. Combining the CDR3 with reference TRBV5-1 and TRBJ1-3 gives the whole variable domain KAGVTQTPRYLIKTRGQQVTLSCSPISGHRSVSWYQQTPGQGLQFLFEYFSETQRNKGNFPGRFSGRQFSNSRSEMNVSTLELGDSALYLCASSTYSGNTIYFGEGSWLTVV.

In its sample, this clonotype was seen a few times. The CDR3 nucleotides read TGTGCCAGCAGGGACAGATGCCGCTACGAGCAGTACTTC. Amino acid sequence: CASRDRCRYEQYF. V gene TRBV14 combines with J gene TRBJ2-7, with TRBD1 as a possible D gene (6 bases). The V and J ends lost 6 bases and 3 bases respectively, with 12 bases between them. From germline, CDR1 is SGHDN and CDR2 FVKESK. The CDR3 has 13 amino acids.

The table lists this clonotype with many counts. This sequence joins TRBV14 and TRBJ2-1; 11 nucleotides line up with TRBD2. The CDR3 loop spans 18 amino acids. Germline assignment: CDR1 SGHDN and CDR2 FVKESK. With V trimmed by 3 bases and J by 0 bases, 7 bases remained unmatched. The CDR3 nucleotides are TGTGCCAGCAGCCATGGTCGACTAGCGGGGAGCTCCTACAATGAGCAGTTCTTC. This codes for CASSHGRLAGSSYNEQFF.

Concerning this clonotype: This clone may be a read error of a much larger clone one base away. The CDR3 DNA is TGTGCCCGCTTTCGAGGGGCCAAAATCATTCAGTACTTC. Residues: CARFRGAKIIQYF. This chain links TRBV9 with TRBJ2-4; D may be TRBD1 or TRBD2 (5 bases each). Germline V lookup: CDR1 SGDLS, CDR2 YYNGEE. The CDR3 runs to 13 residues. The full variable domain, in which reference TRBV9 and TRBJ2-4 provide the parts outside the CDR3, is DSGVTQTPKHLITATGQRVTLRCSPRSGDLSVYWYQQSLDQGLQFLIQYYNGEERAKGNILERFSAQQFPDLHSELNLSSLELGDSALYFCARFRGAKIIQYFGAGTRLSVL.

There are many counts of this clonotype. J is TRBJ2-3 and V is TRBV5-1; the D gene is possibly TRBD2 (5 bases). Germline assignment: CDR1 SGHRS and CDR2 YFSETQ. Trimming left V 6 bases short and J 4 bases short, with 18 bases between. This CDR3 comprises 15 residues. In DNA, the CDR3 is TGCGCCAGCAATCCTCCGGACTCAGAACCAGATACGCAGTATTTT. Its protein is CASNPPDSEPDTQYF. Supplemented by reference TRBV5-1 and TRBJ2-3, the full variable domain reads KAGVTQTPRYLIKTRGQQVTLSCSPISGHRSVSWYQQTPGQGLQFLFEYFSETQRNKGNFPGRFSGRQFSNSRSEMNVSTLELGDSALYLCASNPPDSEPDTQYFGPGTRLTVL.

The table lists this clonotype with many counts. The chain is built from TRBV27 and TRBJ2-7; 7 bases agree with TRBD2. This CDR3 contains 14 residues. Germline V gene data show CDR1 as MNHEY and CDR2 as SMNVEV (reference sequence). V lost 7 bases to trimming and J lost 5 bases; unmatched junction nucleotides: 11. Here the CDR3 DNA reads TGTGCCAGCAATCGCCCCGGGACTATCAACGAGCAGTACTTC. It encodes CASNRPGTINEQYF.